A single sample gave rise to the 28 T cell receptor beta chains below, sequenced in a study of regulatory T cells in long-lasting Graves disease. The authors built TCR beta libraries using iRepertoire HTBI primers and Arm-PCR of CDR3 regions. MiXCR, applied by TCRdb to the multiplex PCR reads, yields one record per CDR3 protein. The sample holds 530,000 or so distinct CDR3 sequences; about 16% are singletons and the top ten take about 11%. As for time point: newly diagnosed GD, antithyroid drugs for less than 3 months. PBMC RNA served as the TCR library source. The sample was also reused in another study, on T cells in Graves' hyperthyroidism and ophthalmopathy.

Here the sequenced sample was peripheral blood mononuclear cells (PBMCs), taken at new diagnosis, from a patient treated with antithyroid drugs. Receptors were obtained from a man between 18 and 29 years old with Graves disease.

About this clonotype: The conserved closing phenylalanine or tryptophan is absent in this CDR3, likely reflecting a read error. The limits of the CDR3 on the DNA are not certain, so only TCRdb's listed CDR3 is given. This sequence joins TRBV5-8 and TRBJ1-2. The CDR3 length equals 13 residues, ends included. The germline V gene has CDR1 SGHTS and CDR2 YDEGEE. The CDR3: CASSPQVWVGHIR.

The chain employs TRBV28 and TRBJ2-3; TRBD2 might be the D (5 bases). The germline V gene has CDR1 MDHEN and CDR2 SYDVKM. V was shortened by 3 bases and J by 9 bases, with 16 bases between the two germline ends. CDR3 length: 14 residues. In DNA form, the CDR3 reads TGTGCCAGCAGTTTCGTCACTAGTTTTCAGACGCAGTATTTT. This codes for CASSFVTSFQTQYF.

This clonotype was seen ten or more times. CDR3 in amino acids: CAWSTTFGGEQYF. The DNA of the CDR3 is TGTGCCTGGAGCACGACATTCGGGGGCGAGCAGTACTTC. The chain uses TRBV30 and TRBJ2-7, with D possibly matching TRBD2 (6 bases). Trimming shortened V by 3 bases and J by 6 bases, and 15 bases separated the two germline ends. Per germline, CDR1 GTSNPN and CDR2 SVGIG (reference sequence). The CDR3 has 13 residues.

The sample holds a few counts of this clonotype. This chain joins TRBV6-1 and TRBJ2-7, with D perhaps TRBD1 (6 bases). This CDR3 contains 13 residues. V shed 6 bases and J shed 3 bases, with 12 bases lying between them. Looked up from germline, CDR1 is MNHNS and CDR2 is SASEGT. CDR3 in amino acids: CASSNQGNYEQYF. The CDR3 DNA follows: TGTGCCAGCAGCAATCAGGGGAACTACGAGCAGTACTTC.

In its sample, this clonotype was seen many times. The chain carries TRBV12-3 or TRBV12-4 and TRBJ2-7; 10 nucleotides match TRBD1. This CDR3 has 14 residues. Trimming took 6 bases from V and 5 from J; bases not matched to a gene: 7. CDR3 loop: CASRLGTGVNEQYF. CDR3 bases: TGTGCCAGCAGACTGGGGACAGGGGTCAACGAGCAGTACTTC.

This clonotype was detected ten times or more. The chain uses TRBV2 and TRBJ1-1; D might be TRBD1 (5 bases). Germline loops: CDR1 SNHLY, CDR2 FYNNEI. Trimming took 6 bases from V and 4 from J, leaving 21 bases between them. There are 16 residues in the CDR3. CDR3 nucleotides: TGTGCCAGCAGGCCCTACGGCAGCAGGGCACCCACTGAAGCTTTCTTT. The encoded protein is CASRPYGSRAPTEAFF.

This clonotype appeared a few times. This chain uses TRBV6-1 with TRBJ1-5, with D possibly TRBD1 on 6 matching bases. CDR1 is MNHNS and CDR2 is SASEGT in the germline V gene. V was cut by 6 bases and J by 3 bases, with 21 bases left in between. There are 17 residues in the CDR3. CDR3 sequence reads: CASSPGGGSFINQPQHF. The CDR3 DNA is TGTGCCAGCAGCCCCGGGGGCGGCTCTTTTATCAATCAGCCCCAGCATTTT.

This clonotype was observed at least ten times. V and J are TRBV29-1 and TRBJ2-7, with D perhaps TRBD2 (7 bases). The CDR3 length is 12 residues. Germline loops: CDR1 SQVTM, CDR2 ANQGSEA. The V gene lost 5 bases and the J gene lost 4 bases, with 12 bases spanning the gap. This CDR3 reads CSVLQGGYEQYF. CDR3 nucleotide sequence: TGCAGCGTTCTACAGGGAGGGTACGAGCAGTACTTC.

The J gene is TRBJ2-7, the V gene TRBV20-1, with 14 bases fitting TRBD2. The CDR3 runs to 13 residues. Trimming took 6 bases from V and 4 from J; bases not matched to a gene: 2. Germline values: CDR1 DFQATT, CDR2 SNEGSKA (reference sequence). The chain's CDR3 is CSAGTSGRYEQYF. The CDR3 coding sequence is TGCAGTGCCGGGACTAGCGGGAGATACGAGCAGTACTTC.

This clonotype was picked up many times. The V gene is TRBV6-1, the J gene TRBJ2-7; D perhaps matches TRBD1 (6 bases). Germline V gene lookup returns CDR1 MNHNS and CDR2 SASEGT. This CDR3 has 15 amino acids. V lost 6 bases, J lost 3 bases, and 18 bases lay in between. CDR3 DNA sequence: TGTGCCAGCAGGCCAAACTCAGGACAGTTCTACGAGCAGTACTTC. This codes for CASRPNSGQFYEQYF.

The table lists this clonotype with a count of one. The chain couples TRBV20-1 to TRBJ2-7, with D unresolved. Germline V gives CDR1 DFQATT, CDR2 SNEGSKA (reference sequence). V lost 1 base and J 6 bases, leaving 13 bases between the germline ends. This CDR3 region has 13 residues. CDR3 bases: TGCAGTGCTAGAGGTGCCTGGGATTCCGAGCAGTACTTC. It is translated as CSARGAWDSEQYF.

This clonotype was detected only a few times. The rearrangement links TRBV29-1 to TRBJ1-2; maybe TRBD1 (5 bases). The CDR3 runs 13 residues. V shed 1 base and J shed 7 bases, with 13 bases lying between them. CDR1 is SQVTM and CDR2 is ANQGSEA in the germline V gene. CDR3 protein: CSVEVSGLGGYTF. CDR3 coding DNA: TGCAGCGTTGAAGTATCAGGGCTCGGTGGCTACACCTTC.

This clonotype appeared many times. J is TRBJ1-1 and V is TRBV10-1; D unclear. The V and J ends lost 2 bases and 0 bases respectively, with 13 bases between them. The CDR3 has 16 residues. Germline loops: CDR1 WNHNN, CDR2 SYGVQD (reference sequence). CDR3 DNA sequence: TGCGCCAGCAGTGAGGACGGAGCGAAGATGAACACTGAAGCTTTCTTT. It translates to CASSEDGAKMNTEAFF.

The chain combines TRBV10-3 with TRBJ1-1, with 8 nucleotides matching TRBD1. There are 13 residues in the CDR3. The J segment lost 7 bases and the V segment lost 0 bases, leaving 1 base of the junction unmatched. Germline lookup yields CDR1 ENHRY and CDR2 SYGVKD. The CDR3 DNA sequence: TGTGCCATCAGTGAGTCGACAGGGGTTGAAGCTTTCTTT. The encoded protein is CAISESTGVEAFF.

The rearrangement joins TRBV20-1 to TRBJ1-2; tentative D call: TRBD1 (5 bases). V was pared by 0 bases and J by 7 bases, with 15 bases between. This CDR3 comprises 14 residues. Germline V gene lookup returns CDR1 DFQATT and CDR2 SNEGSKA (reference sequence). CDR3 sequence reads: CSARDQGDPGGYTF. The CDR3 region has the DNA TGCAGTGCTAGAGATCAAGGGGATCCGGGTGGCTACACCTTC.

This clonotype came up a few times. A much larger clone differs from this one at a single base, so this may be a read error. This sequence joins TRBV28 and TRBJ2-1; D is unresolved. Germline V CDR1 and CDR2: MDHEN, SYDVKM. This CDR3 contains 15 residues. The CDR3 region is CASSLPGSSHNEQFF. In DNA form, the CDR3 reads TGTGCCAGCAGTTTACCAGGAAGCTCCCACAATGAGCAGTTCTTC.

Only a few counts were recorded for this clonotype. The chain has TRBV12-5 and TRBJ2-1, with a weak D call TRBD2 (5 bases). Germline V gives CDR1 LGHNT, CDR2 FRNRAP. The V and J ends lost 3 bases and 5 bases respectively, with 17 bases between them. The CDR3 runs 16 residues. The CDR3 nucleotides read TGTGCTAGTGGTTTTTCTAGCCGGGCCCGGAACAATGAGCAGTTCTTC. The encoded protein is CASGFSSRARNNEQFF.

V and J are TRBV6-1 and TRBJ1-4; no definite D call. In germline, CDR1 is MNHNS, CDR2 SASEGT. The CDR3 length is 16 residues. The V end was cut by 3 bases, the J end by 2 bases, with 13 bases between. This chain's CDR3 is CASSDSYGFTNEKLFF. Written as DNA, the CDR3 is TGTGCCAGCAGTGATTCATACGGGTTCACTAATGAAAAACTGTTTTTT.

The rearrangement joins TRBV19 to TRBJ2-3, with no clear D. The CDR3 length is 15 residues. The germline V and J ends were trimmed by 4 bases and 2 bases, with 13 bases remaining between them. Germline V gene data show CDR1 as LNHDA and CDR2 as SQIVND (reference sequence). As DNA, the CDR3 is TGTGCCAGTAGTACGAGGACGGCAGCCACAGATACGCAGTATTTT. Amino acid sequence: CASSTRTAATDTQYF.

This clonotype was counted a few times. The chain links TRBV30 to TRBJ2-3, with D unresolved. The CDR3 has 14 amino acids. With 0 bases removed from V and 2 bases from J, the gap between germline ends came to 9 bases. Germline CDR1 GTSNPN, CDR2 SVGIG (reference sequence). As DNA, the CDR3 is TGTGCCTGGAGTGTTTGGCGGTACACAGATACGCAGTATTTT. Protein sequence: CAWSVWRYTDTQYF.

V usage is TRBV20-1 and J usage is TRBJ1-4; the match to TRBD1 covers 8 bases. The ends lost 5 bases at V and 6 bases at J; junction bases unmatched: 5. The CDR3 runs to 13 residues. The germline V gene encodes CDR1 DFQATT and CDR2 SNEGSKA (reference sequence). The CDR3 sequence: CSARGQGYEKLFF. The CDR3 DNA sequence: TGCAGTGCTCGAGGACAGGGTTATGAAAAACTGTTTTTT.

The genes are TRBV6-2 or TRBV6-3 and TRBJ1-4, with a weak D call TRBD1 (5 bases). The CDR3 spans 15 residues. Germline V gives CDR1 MNHEY, CDR2 SVGEGT. V lost 6 bases, J lost 0 bases, and 11 bases lay in between. The CDR3: CASRDNRATNEKLFF. DNA for the CDR3: TGTGCCAGCAGGGACAACAGAGCAACTAATGAAAAACTGTTTTTT.

The chain couples TRBV18 to TRBJ2-5, with D possibly being TRBD2 (6 bases). Germline V gene data show CDR1 as KGHSH and CDR2 as LQKENI. Between the trimmed V and J ends, which lost 3 bases and 1 base, there was a span of 21 bases. This CDR3 has 18 amino acids. CDR3 nucleotides: TGTGCCAGCTCACCCGGACAAATAACTAGCATGGCCCAAGAGACCCAGTACTTC. It specifies CASSPGQITSMAQETQYF. The full variable domain, completed using reference TRBV18 and TRBJ2-5, is NAGVMQNPRHLVRRRGQEARLRCSPMKGHSHVYWYRQLPEEGLKFMVYLQKENIIDESGMPKERFSAEFPKEGPSILRIQQVVRGDSAAYFCASSPGQITSMAQETQYFGPGTRLLVL.

The chain is built from TRBV5-1 and TRBJ2-3; 12 bases fit TRBD2. V was pared by 4 bases and J by 1 base, with 10 bases of the junction left unmatched. The CDR3 extends over 18 amino acids. CDR1 and CDR2 from the germline V gene are SGHRS and YFSETQ. CDR3 region: CASSQRLAGASRTDTQYF. In nucleotides, the CDR3 is TGCGCCAGCAGCCAGAGACTAGCGGGAGCTTCCCGCACAGATACGCAGTATTTT. The full variable domain, in which reference TRBV5-1 and TRBJ2-3 provide the parts outside the CDR3, is KAGVTQTPRYLIKTRGQQVTLSCSPISGHRSVSWYQQTPGQGLQFLFEYFSETQRNKGNFPGRFSGRQFSNSRSEMNVSTLELGDSALYLCASSQRLAGASRTDTQYFGPGTRLTVL.

The chain carries TRBV15 and TRBJ2-1; weak D call: TRBD2 (6 bases). The CDR3 spans 17 residues. V shed 0 bases and J shed 4 bases, with 16 bases lying between them. Per the germline V gene, CDR1 is LNHNV and CDR2 is YYDKDF (reference sequence). The CDR3 DNA follows: TGTGCCACCAGCAGAGAACCACGGCGGGGCCCTTACAATGAGCAGTTCTTC. This translates into CATSREPRRGPYNEQFF. The full variable domain, in which reference TRBV15 and TRBJ2-1 provide the parts outside the CDR3, is DAMVIQNPRYQVTQFGKPVTLSCSQTLNHNVMYWYQQKSSQAPKLLFHYYDKDFNNEADTPDNFQSRRPNTSFCFLDIRSPGLGDTAMYLCATSREPRRGPYNEQFFGPGTRLTVL.

This clonotype showed up many times. The CDR3 coding sequence is TGTGCCAGCAGTTACTCCGAGACAGGGCAGGATCAGCCCCAGCATTTT. It codes for CASSYSETGQDQPQHF. The V call is TRBV2, the J call TRBJ1-5; 7 bases line up with TRBD1. V shed 5 bases, J shed 5 bases, and the junction held 12 bases outside the gene matches. Germline V lookup: CDR1 SNHLY, CDR2 FYNNEI. The CDR3 runs 16 residues.

The sample holds a few counts of this clonotype. The chain combines TRBV28 with TRBJ1-4, with D maybe TRBD1 (5 bases). The germline CDR1 and CDR2 sequences are MDHEN and SYDVKM. Trimming left V 4 bases short and J 0 bases short, with 18 bases between. This CDR3 region has 18 residues. The CDR3 sequence is CASSSAGTAVATNEKLFF. CDR3 sequence (DNA): TGTGCCAGCAGTTCCGCCGGGACGGCTGTTGCAACTAATGAAAAACTGTTTTTT.

Many counts were recorded for this clonotype. The V gene is TRBV11-2, the J gene TRBJ1-1, with D maybe TRBD1 (6 bases). Trimming cost V 5 bases and J 4 bases, with 17 bases left between them. In germline, CDR1 is SGHAT, CDR2 FQNNGV. The CDR3 is 15 residues long. CDR3 amino acids: CASSPGRGKFTEAFF. The CDR3 DNA follows: TGTGCCAGCAGCCCCGGGAGGGGGAAGTTCACTGAAGCTTTCTTT.